This T cell receptor (beta chain) was captured in a study of identical twins. The V end lost 2 bases, the J end lost 0 bases, and 4 bases lay between the germline ends. The CDR3 is 14 amino acids. CDR1 MNHEY and CDR2 SVGAGI come from the germline V gene. TCRdb fed the 5' RACE reads into MiXCR, producing one record per CDR3 protein. The sample carries around 550,000 distinct CDR3 sequences, 12% to 15% recorded once. These data were likewise used in another study, on yellow fever vaccine responses in identical twins.

The gene calls are TRBV6-5 and TRBJ2-2; no firm D call. The specimen sequenced was CD4+ T cells sorted from blood. This receptor was identified in a woman between 18 and 29 years old in good health. Written as DNA, the CDR3 is TGTGCCAGCAGTTACCTTCCGAACACCGGGGAGCTGTTTTTT. It specifies CASSYLPNTGELFF.